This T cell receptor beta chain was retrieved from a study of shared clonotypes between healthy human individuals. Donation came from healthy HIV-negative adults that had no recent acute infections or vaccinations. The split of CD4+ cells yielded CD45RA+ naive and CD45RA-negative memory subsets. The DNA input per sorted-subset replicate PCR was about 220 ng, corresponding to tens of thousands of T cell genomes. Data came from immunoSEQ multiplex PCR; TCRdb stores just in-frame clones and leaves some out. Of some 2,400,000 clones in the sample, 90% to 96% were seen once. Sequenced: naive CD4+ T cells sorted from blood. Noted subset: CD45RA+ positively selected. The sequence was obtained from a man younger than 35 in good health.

The DNA for the CDR3 is TGTGCCTGGAGTGTAGGGCAGACTTCCTACAATGAGCAGTTCTTC. The encoded protein is CAWSVGQTSYNEQFF. The chain carries TRBV30 and TRBJ2-1; D gene unclear. The germline gives CDR1 GTSNPN, CDR2 SVGIG (reference sequence). This CDR3 region has 15 residues. Trimming took 0 bases from V and 1 from J, leaving 10 bases between them.